The 10 T cell receptor beta chains below were found in one sample sequenced in a study of T-cell memory formation after mild COVID-19. Using its own MiXCR run on the 5' RACE reads, TCRdb lists one record per CDR3 protein. This sample has 270,000 or so distinct CDR3 sequences, with 16% found just once. Source material: PBMCs or a T cell subset sorted from them (not recorded which). These receptors were taken from a man younger than 35 who had mild COVID-19 (a few samples of this study predate the infection). Cell type and time point are not known.

CDR3 DNA: TGTGCCAGCAAAGGCAGGGCGAACACTGAAGCTTTCTTT. Its protein product is CASKGRANTEAFF. This chain joins TRBV28 and TRBJ1-1, with TRBD1 as a possible D gene (5 bases). CDR1 and CDR2 (germline): MDHEN, SYDVKM. This CDR3 is 13 amino acids long. The ends were cut back, 7 bases at V and 1 base at J, with 10 bases in the middle.

The chain couples TRBV7-2 to TRBJ2-7; no clear D gene. V gave up 6 bases and J gave up 4 bases, with 7 bases separating them. Germline CDR1 SGHTA, CDR2 FQGNSA. CDR3 size: 11 residues. The CDR3 nucleotides read TGTGCCAGCAGTCAGAGATACGAGCAGTACTTC. Translated, it gives CASSQRYEQYF.

This clonotype was seen a few times. The rearrangement uses TRBV7-8 and TRBJ2-7; no definite D call. Trimming left V 8 bases short and J 4 bases short, with 18 bases between. The CDR3 has 14 amino acids. The V gene's germline CDR1 is SGHVS and CDR2 FQNEAQ. The CDR3 sequence: CASHSAMYPYEQYF. CDR3 in DNA: TGTGCCAGCCACAGCGCCATGTACCCGTACGAGCAGTACTTC.

This clonotype occurred a few times. The chain carries TRBV27 and TRBJ1-4; possible D gene TRBD1, 5 bases. V was shortened by 8 bases and J by 5 bases, with 21 bases between the two germline ends. The germline CDR1 and CDR2 sequences are MNHEY and SMNVEV (reference sequence). There are 16 residues in the CDR3. CDR3 coding DNA: TGTGCCAGCTCCCCCGGTGGTGCAGGGCGGAATGAAAAACTGTTTTTT. Protein sequence: CASSPGGAGRNEKLFF.

Only a few counts were recorded for this clonotype. V and J are TRBV6-2 or TRBV6-3 and TRBJ2-3; TRBD2 matches 12 bases. The V gene's germline CDR1 is MNHEY and CDR2 SVGEGT. V gave up 5 bases and J gave up 0 bases; unmatched junction bases: 6. This CDR3 spans 17 amino acids. CDR3 DNA: TGTGCCAGCAGTCCTCGACTAGCGGGGGCTAGCACAGATACGCAGTATTTT. It codes for CASSPRLAGASTDTQYF.

V and J are TRBV28 and TRBJ2-2; D remains unclear. V lost 1 base and J lost 6, with 3 bases in between. Germline V gene sequence: CDR1 MDHEN, CDR2 SYDVKM. The CDR3 sequence is 12 residues long. This chain's CDR3 is CASSLSSGELFF. In DNA form, the CDR3 reads TGTGCCAGCAGTTTATCATCCGGGGAGCTGTTTTTT.

V and J are TRBV12-3 or TRBV12-4 and TRBJ2-7, with TRBD2 as a possible D gene (6 bases). Trimming stripped 3 bases from V and 6 bases from J, with 9 bases between. This CDR3 is 12 amino acids long. The CDR3 nucleotides are TGTGCCAGCAGTTTTGGGGGGTTCGAGCAGTACTTC. This translates into CASSFGGFEQYF.

In this sample, this clonotype turned up many times. DNA of the CDR3: TGTGCCAGCAGTTTAGCAGGGGGCGGAGAGACCCAGTACTTC. Translating gives CASSLAGGGETQYF. The J gene is TRBJ2-5, the V gene TRBV27; 8 nucleotides line up with TRBD1. The CDR3 is 14 residues long. The trim removed 2 bases at V and 4 bases at J, leaving 3 bases unmatched. Germline assignment: CDR1 MNHEY and CDR2 SMNVEV (reference sequence).

This clonotype was seen more than once but under ten times. This chain joins TRBV28 and TRBJ2-1; 8 bases are shared with TRBD2. The CDR3 loop spans 14 amino acids. Losses at the gene ends were 3 bases for V and 8 bases for J; bases not matched to a gene: 6. Looked up from germline, CDR1 is MDHEN and CDR2 is SYDVKM. In DNA form, the CDR3 reads TGTGCCAGCAGTTTCGGGACTAGAGTGTATGAGCAGTTCTTC. Its protein product is CASSFGTRVYEQFF.

There are a few counts of this clonotype. V is TRBV6-6 and J is TRBJ1-5; TRBD1 agrees at 8 bases. Trimming at V came to 4 bases and at J to 2 bases, leaving 4 bases not matched to a gene. The CDR3 sequence is 15 residues long. The V gene's germline CDR1 is MNHNY and CDR2 SVGAGI (reference sequence). CDR3 coding DNA: TGTGCCAGCAGTTTTCCGGGACAGGGCAATCAGCCCCAGCATTTT. It codes for CASSFPGQGNQPQHF.